The 27 T cell receptor beta chains below all came from one sample that was sequenced in a study of Tregs in tolerant kidney transplant recipients. Sequenced by immunoSEQ multiplex PCR; TCRdb stores in-frame clones only, minus some. The table lists over 50,000 clones, about 83% of them singletons. Sequencing input: CD4+ T cells from blood. Receptors were obtained from a human donor in good health.

This rearrangement joins TRBV2 to TRBJ1-3; D is unclear. The CDR3 extends over 13 amino acids. CDR1 SNHLY and CDR2 FYNNEI come from the germline V gene. The germline V and J ends were trimmed by 7 bases and 0 bases, with 7 bases remaining between them. The CDR3 sequence is CASTGDSGNTIYF. The CDR3 nucleotides are TGTGCCAGCACTGGGGACTCTGGAAACACCATATATTTT.

The CDR3 is CASSPSGPYNEQFF. The CDR3 bases are TGTGCCAGCAGCCCTAGCGGCCCCTACAATGAGCAGTTCTTC. The chain recombines TRBV7-3 with TRBJ2-1; 7 positions agree with TRBD2. Germline V CDR1 and CDR2: SGHTA, FQGTGA. This CDR3 region has 14 residues. V shed 5 bases and J 2 bases; nucleotides not matched to a gene: 3.

The V gene is TRBV10-3, the J gene TRBJ1-2; possibly TRBD1 for D (5 bases). Trimming removed 2 bases at V and 5 bases at J, with 12 bases between. Germline CDR1 reads ENHRY; CDR2 reads SYGVKD. CDR3 size: 14 residues. CDR3 protein: CAISEGIGGYGYTF. In DNA, the CDR3 is TGTGCCATCAGTGAGGGGATCGGGGGATATGGCTACACCTTC.

The sample holds a few counts of this clone. The rearrangement joins TRBV14 to TRBJ2-1, with 9 bases that match TRBD2. The CDR3 consists of 14 residues. Germline V gives CDR1 SGHDN, CDR2 FVKESK. The ends lost 4 bases at V and 10 bases at J; junction bases unmatched: 8. CDR3 in DNA: TGTGCCAGCAGCCGACCCGGACTAGCGAACGAGCAGTTCTTC. It yields the protein CASSRPGLANEQFF. The full variable domain, rest sourced from reference TRBV14 and TRBJ2-1, is EAGVTQFPSHSVIEKGQTVTLRCDPISGHDNLYWYRRVMGKEIKFLLHFVKESKQDESGMPNNRFLAERTGGTYSTLKVQPAELEDSGVYFCASSRPGLANEQFFGPGTRLTVL.

CDR3 protein: CASSITGTAGETQYF. CDR3 nucleotide sequence: TGTGCCAGTAGTATAACAGGAACTGCCGGGGAGACCCAGTACTTC. This chain connects TRBV19 to TRBJ2-5, with a weak D call TRBD1 (5 bases). CDR3 length: 15 amino acids. Trimming removed 2 bases at V and 5 bases at J, with 15 bases between. Germline V lookup: CDR1 LNHDA, CDR2 SQIVND (reference sequence).

This clone appeared a single time. The chain has TRBV27 and TRBJ1-5, with D hard to call. Between the trimmed V and J ends, which lost 3 bases and 3 bases, there was a span of 9 bases. From germline, CDR1 is MNHEY and CDR2 SMNVEV (reference sequence). The CDR3 loop spans 14 amino acids. In DNA, the CDR3 is TGTGCCAGCAGTTTTGATCGGGACAATCAGCCCCAGCATTTT. It encodes CASSFDRDNQPQHF.

In nucleotides, the CDR3 is TGCGCCAGCAGCTTGGGCGGGACTAGCGGATCCGGGGAGCTGTTTTTT. Its protein product is CASSLGGTSGSGELFF. This chain joins TRBV5-1 and TRBJ2-2; 11 bases align to TRBD2. V dropped 0 bases and J dropped 6; count of bases not matched to a gene: 4. This CDR3 region has 16 residues. Germline V gives CDR1 SGHRS, CDR2 YFSETQ.

J is TRBJ1-3 and V is TRBV5-1; no definite D call. The ends were cut back, 0 bases at V and 4 bases at J, with 11 bases in the middle. Per germline, CDR1 SGHRS and CDR2 YFSETQ. The CDR3 length is 15 residues. The CDR3 here is CASSLAGLGGNTIYF. CDR3 nucleotide sequence: TGCGCCAGCAGCTTGGCCGGGTTAGGAGGAAACACCATATATTTT.

The rearrangement uses TRBV5-1 and TRBJ2-5; D not certain. Germline loops: CDR1 SGHRS, CDR2 YFSETQ. The CDR3 is 15 residues long. V lost 0 bases and J lost 6, with 15 bases in between. The DNA of the CDR3 is TGCGCCAGCAGCTTGGACGGCGGAGTAAGGAAGACCCAGTACTTC. Its protein product is CASSLDGGVRKTQYF. Complete variable domain (other parts from reference TRBV5-1 and TRBJ2-5): KAGVTQTPRYLIKTRGQQVTLSCSPISGHRSVSWYQQTPGQGLQFLFEYFSETQRNKGNFPGRFSGRQFSNSRSEMNVSTLELGDSALYLCASSLDGGVRKTQYFGPGTRLLVL.

The CDR3 coding sequence is TGCGCCAGCAGCTTGGGAGAGGGACTAAGAAATGAGCAGTTCTTC. As protein: CASSLGEGLRNEQFF. J is TRBJ2-1 and V is TRBV5-1; TRBD2 agrees at 7 bases. CDR1 and CDR2 from the germline V gene are SGHRS and YFSETQ. V lost 0 bases, J lost 7 bases, and 7 bases stayed unmatched. This CDR3 spans 15 amino acids.

This clone was seen once. The rearrangement joins TRBV6-6 to TRBJ1-5; D gene unclear. Germline assignment: CDR1 MNHNY and CDR2 SVGAGI (reference sequence). The V end was cut by 6 bases, the J end by 3 bases, with 6 bases between. The CDR3 consists of 12 residues. The CDR3 DNA follows: TGTGCCAGCAGGAGGCCCAATCAGCCCCAGCATTTT. Its protein product is CASRRPNQPQHF.

The rearrangement joins TRBV7-2 to TRBJ1-3, with D uncertain. CDR1 is SGHTA and CDR2 is FQGNSA in the germline V gene. The CDR3 is made up of 13 amino acids. Between the trimmed V and J ends, which lost 3 bases and 3 bases, there was a span of 6 bases. The CDR3 nucleotides read TGTGCCAGCAGCTTGAAGGTTGGAAACACCATATATTTT. Residues: CASSLKVGNTIYF. The whole variable domain, filled in from reference TRBV7-2 and TRBJ1-3, reads GAGVSQSPSNKVTEKGKDVELRCDPISGHTALYWYRQSLGQGLEFLIYFQGNSAPDKSGLPSDRFSAERTGGSVSTLTIQRTQQEDSAVYLCASSLKVGNTIYFGEGSWLTVV.

The J gene is TRBJ1-2, the V gene TRBV27, with TRBD1 matching over 9 bases. The germline gives CDR1 MNHEY, CDR2 SMNVEV (reference sequence). CDR3 size: 16 residues. V shed 6 bases and J 0 bases; nucleotides not matched to a gene: 8. The CDR3 sequence is CASSREGTGSNYGYTF. CDR3 DNA: TGTGCCAGCAGCCGAGAAGGGACAGGGTCTAACTATGGCTACACCTTC.

The chain employs TRBV2 and TRBJ2-7, with D possibly matching TRBD1 (6 bases). V dropped 9 bases and J dropped 0 bases, with 12 bases sitting between them. The CDR3 runs 13 residues. Germline V gives CDR1 SNHLY, CDR2 FYNNEI. The CDR3 loop is CASGQMSSYEQYF. CDR3 sequence (DNA): TGTGCCAGTGGACAGATGAGCTCCTACGAGCAGTACTTC.

The chain couples TRBV5-5 to TRBJ2-1; D remains unclear. The ends were cut back, 2 bases at V and 0 bases at J, with 9 bases in the middle. Germline V CDR1 and CDR2: SGHKS, YYEKEE (reference sequence). The CDR3 covers 15 residues. The CDR3 DNA is TGTGCCAGCAGCTTAACCCTCAGCTCCTACAATGAGCAGTTCTTC. Translated, it gives CASSLTLSSYNEQFF.

This clone was detected once. The chain uses TRBV4-3 and TRBJ1-4; D is perhaps TRBD1 (5 bases). The CDR3 runs 15 residues. Germline V gene data show CDR1 as LGHNA and CDR2 as YSLEER. The ends were cut back, 1 base at V and 6 bases at J, with 12 bases in the middle. CDR3 nucleotide sequence: TGCGCCAGCAGCCAAGGGGGCGGGACCCATGAAAAACTGTTTTTT. This sequence encodes CASSQGGGTHEKLFF.

This chain uses TRBV5-4 with TRBJ2-5; 9 nucleotides match TRBD2. The CDR3 has 15 residues. Unmatched junction bases numbered 10, after V lost 7 bases and J lost 3 bases. Germline lookup yields CDR1 SGHNT and CDR2 YYREEE (reference sequence). This CDR3 is CASQAGGAEKETQYF. CDR3 nucleotide sequence: TGTGCCAGCCAGGCGGGGGGGGCGGAAAAAGAGACCCAGTACTTC.

CDR3 bases: TGTGCTAGTGGTTTGGGCCTCCCCGGACTAGCGGGGATACAAGAGACCCAGTACTTC. This sequence encodes CASGLGLPGLAGIQETQYF. The J gene is TRBJ2-5, the V gene TRBV12-5; the match to TRBD2 covers 12 bases. Unmatched junction bases numbered 11, after V lost 1 base and J lost 2 bases. This CDR3 region has 19 residues. The germline CDR1 and CDR2 sequences are LGHNT and FRNRAP.

The chain links TRBV25-1 to TRBJ1-1, with a tentative D call TRBD1 (6 bases). V was shortened by 4 bases and J by 5 bases, with 14 bases between the two germline ends. CDR3 length: 14 residues. Germline CDR1 and CDR2: MGHDK and SYGVNS. The CDR3: CASSGRGGRTEAFF. The CDR3, as DNA: TGTGCCAGCAGTGGCAGGGGAGGTAGAACTGAAGCTTTCTTT.

The V gene is TRBV7-6, the J gene TRBJ2-5, with 9 bases aligning to TRBD2. The germline CDR1 and CDR2 sequences are SGHVS and FNYEAQ. Trimming removed 5 bases from V and 6 bases from J; junction bases left unmatched: 16. This CDR3 region has 17 residues. CDR3 region: CASSPMPSGGPVKTQYF. The CDR3 DNA follows: TGTGCCAGCAGCCCGATGCCGAGCGGGGGGCCGGTGAAGACCCAGTACTTC.

This sequence joins TRBV7-9 and TRBJ1-4; 8 bases fit TRBD1. Germline V gives CDR1 SEHNR, CDR2 FQNEAQ (reference sequence). The CDR3 is 13 residues long. The trim removed 4 bases at V and 8 bases at J, leaving 3 bases unmatched. The CDR3 loop reads CASSSWTGEKLFF. DNA of the CDR3: TGTGCCAGCAGCTCTTGGACAGGGGAAAAACTGTTTTTT.

This chain uses TRBV19 with TRBJ2-1; D gene unclear. V was cut by 0 bases and J by 12 bases, with 18 bases left in between. Germline V lookup: CDR1 LNHDA, CDR2 SQIVND (reference sequence). This CDR3 has 15 amino acids. CDR3 loop: CASSIDDRAMMGQFF. DNA of the CDR3: TGTGCCAGTAGTATAGACGATCGGGCCATGATGGGGCAGTTCTTC.

The rearrangement links TRBV30 to TRBJ2-3; possible D gene TRBD1, 6 bases. CDR1 and CDR2 from the germline V gene are GTSNPN and SVGIG (reference sequence). CDR3 length: 13 amino acids. Here the CDR3 reads CTFTGSVTDTQYF. CDR3 sequence (DNA): TGTACCTTTACAGGGTCGGTTACAGATACGCAGTATTTT.

The chain has TRBV15 and TRBJ1-5; 11 bases agree with TRBD1. The V gene's germline CDR1 is LNHNV and CDR2 YYDKDF (reference sequence). J was trimmed by 7 bases and V by 4 bases; bases with no gene match: 6. CDR3 length: 15 residues. The CDR3: CATSKGQGAGQPQHF. In DNA, the CDR3 is TGTGCCACCAGCAAAGGACAGGGGGCGGGACAGCCCCAGCATTTT.

This chain uses TRBV2 with TRBJ2-3; TRBD1 matches at 9 bases. The CDR3 sequence is 12 residues long. The germline CDR1 and CDR2 sequences are SNHLY and FYNNEI. J lost 11 bases, V lost 8 bases, and 8 bases had no gene match. In DNA form, the CDR3 reads TGTGCCAGCTGGGGGACAGGGACATTGCAGTATTTT. This sequence encodes CASWGTGTLQYF.

V gene TRBV2 combines with J gene TRBJ1-1; D possibly corresponds to TRBD1 (5 bases). The CDR3 runs 15 residues. V lost 5 bases and J 1 base, leaving 14 bases between the germline ends. The V gene's germline CDR1 is SNHLY and CDR2 FYNNEI. The CDR3 nucleotides read TGTGCCAGCAGTTACAACGGACACCCGAACACTGAAGCTTTCTTT. Its translation: CASSYNGHPNTEAFF. Full variable domain (outside the CDR3, taken from reference TRBV2 and TRBJ1-1): EPEVTQTPSHQVTQMGQEVILRCVPISNHLYFYWYRQILGQKVEFLVSFYNNEISEKSEIFDDQFSVERPDGSNFTLKIRSTKLEDSAMYFCASSYNGHPNTEAFFGQGTRLTVV.

V and J are TRBV15 and TRBJ1-4; TRBD1 aligns across 8 bases. The CDR3 runs to 15 residues. Germline V gives CDR1 LNHNV, CDR2 YYDKDF (reference sequence). V shed 0 bases and J 10 bases; nucleotides not matched to a gene: 7. CDR3 nucleotide sequence: TGTGCCACCAGCAGAGACAGGGGGCCCCTTGGAAAACTGTTTTTT. As protein: CATSRDRGPLGKLFF. Supplemented by reference TRBV15 and TRBJ1-4, the full variable domain reads DAMVIQNPRYQVTQFGKPVTLSCSQTLNHNVMYWYQQKSSQAPKLLFHYYDKDFNNEADTPDNFQSRRPNTSFCFLDIRSPGLGDTAMYLCATSRDRGPLGKLFFGSGTQLSVL.